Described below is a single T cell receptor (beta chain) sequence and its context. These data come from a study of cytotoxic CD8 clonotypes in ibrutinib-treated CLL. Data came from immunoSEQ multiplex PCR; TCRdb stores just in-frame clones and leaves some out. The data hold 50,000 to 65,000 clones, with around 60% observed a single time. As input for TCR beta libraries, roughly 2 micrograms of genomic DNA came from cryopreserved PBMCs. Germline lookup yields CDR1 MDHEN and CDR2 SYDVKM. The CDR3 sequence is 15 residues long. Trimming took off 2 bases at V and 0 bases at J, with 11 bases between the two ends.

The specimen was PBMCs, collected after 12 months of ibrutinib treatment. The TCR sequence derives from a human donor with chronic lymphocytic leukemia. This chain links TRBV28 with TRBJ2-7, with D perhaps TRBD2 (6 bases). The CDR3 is CASSLGGILSYEQYF. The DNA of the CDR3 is TGTGCCAGCAGTTTAGGCGGGATCCTCTCCTACGAGCAGTACTTC.